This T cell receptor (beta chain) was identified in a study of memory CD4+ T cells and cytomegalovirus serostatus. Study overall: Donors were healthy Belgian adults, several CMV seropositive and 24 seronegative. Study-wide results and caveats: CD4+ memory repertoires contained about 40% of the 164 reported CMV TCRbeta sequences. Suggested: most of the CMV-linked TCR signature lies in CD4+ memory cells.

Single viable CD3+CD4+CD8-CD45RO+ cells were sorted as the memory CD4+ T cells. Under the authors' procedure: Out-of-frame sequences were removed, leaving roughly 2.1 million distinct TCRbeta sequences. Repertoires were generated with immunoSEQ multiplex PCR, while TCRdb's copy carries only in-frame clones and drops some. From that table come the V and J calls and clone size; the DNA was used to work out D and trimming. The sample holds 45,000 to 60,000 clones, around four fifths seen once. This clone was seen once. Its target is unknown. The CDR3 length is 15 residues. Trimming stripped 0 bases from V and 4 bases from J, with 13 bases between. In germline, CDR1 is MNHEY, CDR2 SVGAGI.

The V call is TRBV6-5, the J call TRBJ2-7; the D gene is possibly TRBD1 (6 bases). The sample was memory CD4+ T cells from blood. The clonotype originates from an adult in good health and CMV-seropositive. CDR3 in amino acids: CASSYSSRGKYEQYF. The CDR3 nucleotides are TGTGCCAGCAGTTACTCGAGCAGGGGTAAATACGAGCAGTACTTC.